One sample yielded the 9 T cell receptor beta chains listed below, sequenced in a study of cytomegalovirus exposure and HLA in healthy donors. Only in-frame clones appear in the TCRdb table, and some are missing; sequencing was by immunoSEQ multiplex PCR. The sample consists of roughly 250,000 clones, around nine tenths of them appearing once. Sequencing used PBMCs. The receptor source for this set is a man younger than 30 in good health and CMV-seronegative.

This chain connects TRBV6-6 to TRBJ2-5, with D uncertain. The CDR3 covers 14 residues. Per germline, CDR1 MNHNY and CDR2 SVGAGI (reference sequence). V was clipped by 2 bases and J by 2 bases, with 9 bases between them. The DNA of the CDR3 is TGTGCCAGCAGTTACGTTAGTCAACAAGAGACCCAGTACTTC. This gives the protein CASSYVSQQETQYF.

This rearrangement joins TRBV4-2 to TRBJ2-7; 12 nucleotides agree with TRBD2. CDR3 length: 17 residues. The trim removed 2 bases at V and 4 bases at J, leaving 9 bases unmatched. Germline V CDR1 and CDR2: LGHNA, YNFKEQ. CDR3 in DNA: TGTGCCAGCAGCCAACCCGTATCTAGCGGGAGGGAATACGAGCAGTACTTC. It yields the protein CASSQPVSSGREYEQYF.

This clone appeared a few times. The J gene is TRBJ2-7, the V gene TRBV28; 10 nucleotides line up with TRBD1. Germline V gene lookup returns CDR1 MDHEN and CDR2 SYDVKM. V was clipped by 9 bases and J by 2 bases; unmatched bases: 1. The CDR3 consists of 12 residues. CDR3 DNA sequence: TGTGCCAGGGGGACAGGGGCCTACGAGCAGTACTTC. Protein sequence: CARGTGAYEQYF.

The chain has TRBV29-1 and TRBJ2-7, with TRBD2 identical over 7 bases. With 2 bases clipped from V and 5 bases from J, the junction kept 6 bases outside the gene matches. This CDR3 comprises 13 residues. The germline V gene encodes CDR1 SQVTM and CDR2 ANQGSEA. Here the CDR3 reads CSVESGGLHEQYF. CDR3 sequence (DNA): TGCAGCGTTGAATCGGGAGGCCTTCACGAGCAGTACTTC.

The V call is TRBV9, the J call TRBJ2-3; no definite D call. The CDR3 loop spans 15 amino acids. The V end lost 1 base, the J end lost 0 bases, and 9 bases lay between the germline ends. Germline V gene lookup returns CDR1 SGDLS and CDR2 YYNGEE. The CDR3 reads CASSVLVASTDTQYF. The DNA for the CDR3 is TGTGCCAGCAGCGTATTGGTAGCTAGCACAGATACGCAGTATTTT.

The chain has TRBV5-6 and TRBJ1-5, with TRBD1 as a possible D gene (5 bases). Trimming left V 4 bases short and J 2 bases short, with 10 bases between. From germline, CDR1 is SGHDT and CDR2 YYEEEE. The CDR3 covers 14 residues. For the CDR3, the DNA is TGTGCCAGCAGCCCCAGGGTGGGCAATCAGCCCCAGCATTTT. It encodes CASSPRVGNQPQHF.

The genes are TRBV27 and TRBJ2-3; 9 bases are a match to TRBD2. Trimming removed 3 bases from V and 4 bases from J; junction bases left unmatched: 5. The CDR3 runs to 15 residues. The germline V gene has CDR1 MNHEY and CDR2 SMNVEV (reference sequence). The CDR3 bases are TGTGCCAGCAGTTTGGTAGCGGGGGCAGCAGATACGCAGTATTTT. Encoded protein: CASSLVAGAADTQYF.

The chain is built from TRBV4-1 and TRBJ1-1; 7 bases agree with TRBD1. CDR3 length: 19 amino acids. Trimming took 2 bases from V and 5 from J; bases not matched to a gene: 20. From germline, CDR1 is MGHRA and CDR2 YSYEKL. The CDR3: CASSQSDGRDSSTGTEAFF. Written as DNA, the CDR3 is TGCGCCAGCAGCCAATCCGATGGCCGGGACAGCTCGACCGGAACTGAAGCTTTCTTT.

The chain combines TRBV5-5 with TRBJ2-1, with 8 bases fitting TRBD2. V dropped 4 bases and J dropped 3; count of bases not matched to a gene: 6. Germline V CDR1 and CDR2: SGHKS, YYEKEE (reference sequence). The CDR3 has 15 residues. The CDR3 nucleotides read TGTGCCAGCAGCCCCCCGGGACTAGTCTACAATGAGCAGTTCTTC. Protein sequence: CASSPPGLVYNEQFF.